The 28 T cell receptor beta chains below come from one sample, sequenced in a study of cytomegalovirus exposure and HLA in healthy donors. PCR involved 60 Vbeta and 13 Jbeta primers. Profiling relied on immunoSEQ multiplex PCR, and the TCRdb table lists in-frame clones only, not all of them. Of roughly 120,000 clones detected, about 61% appear once; the ten largest clones hold roughly 8%. Sequences were obtained from PBMCs. The receptors come from a man younger than 35 in good health and CMV-seropositive.

The chain couples TRBV2 to TRBJ2-1, with 8 bases fitting TRBD1. Trimming at V came to 6 bases and at J to 6 bases, leaving 10 bases not matched to a gene. CDR3 length: 15 amino acids. In germline, CDR1 is SNHLY, CDR2 FYNNEI. The CDR3 loop reads CASSFGQGAFNEQFF. The CDR3 nucleotides read TGTGCCAGCAGCTTCGGACAGGGTGCCTTCAATGAGCAGTTCTTC.

The V gene is TRBV28, the J gene TRBJ1-6, with D perhaps TRBD1 (5 bases). This CDR3 spans 15 amino acids. The germline V and J ends were trimmed by 3 bases and 12 bases, with 18 bases remaining between them. The germline gives CDR1 MDHEN, CDR2 SYDVKM. The CDR3 loop reads CASSLILRGLRPLHF. Here the CDR3 DNA reads TGTGCCAGCAGTTTGATTCTTAGGGGTTTAAGACCCCTCCACTTT.

V usage is TRBV19 and J usage is TRBJ1-5; 7 bases map to TRBD1. The germline V gene has CDR1 LNHDA and CDR2 SQIVND (reference sequence). The CDR3 totals 18 residues. Trimming cost V 4 bases and J 0 bases; bases outside gene matches: 12. In nucleotides, the CDR3 is TGTGCCAGTAGTACTCGGGACAGTTGGCCTTATAGCAATCAGCCCCAGCATTTT. This codes for CASSTRDSWPYSNQPQHF.

CDR3 sequence: CASTPQLVPRETQYF. The CDR3 nucleotides are TGTGCCAGCACACCCCAACTTGTGCCCCGGGAGACCCAGTACTTC. The chain employs TRBV6-1 and TRBJ2-5; D unclear. Trimming stripped 7 bases from V and 5 bases from J, with 20 bases between. The germline gives CDR1 MNHNS, CDR2 SASEGT. CDR3 length: 15 residues.

The J gene is TRBJ1-5, the V gene TRBV6-6; D perhaps matches TRBD1 (6 bases). The CDR3 totals 16 residues. V was pared by 2 bases and J by 2 bases, with 13 bases between. Germline CDR1 MNHNY, CDR2 SVGAGI (reference sequence). The CDR3 bases are TGTGCCAGCAGTTACGGGCAGGGGAAGGGCAATCAGCCCCAGCATTTT. Protein: CASSYGQGKGNQPQHF.

The V and J genes are TRBV5-4 and TRBJ1-1; TRBD1 aligns across 9 bases. This CDR3 comprises 15 residues. The J segment lost 3 bases and the V segment lost 4 bases, leaving 7 bases of the junction unmatched. Germline CDR1 reads SGHNT; CDR2 reads YYREEE (reference sequence). The CDR3 nucleotides are TGTGCCAGCAGCACGGGACAGGGAGGTTACACTGAAGCTTTCTTT. It specifies CASSTGQGGYTEAFF.

This rearrangement joins TRBV5-1 to TRBJ1-1; D may be TRBD1 (6 bases). The germline gives CDR1 SGHRS, CDR2 YFSETQ. V was shortened by 4 bases and J by 0 bases, with 16 bases between the two germline ends. The CDR3 spans 16 residues. The chain's CDR3 is CASSPLITGMNTEAFF. Written as DNA, the CDR3 is TGCGCCAGCAGCCCTCTGATCACAGGGATGAACACTGAAGCTTTCTTT. The full variable domain, completed using reference TRBV5-1 and TRBJ1-1, is KAGVTQTPRYLIKTRGQQVTLSCSPISGHRSVSWYQQTPGQGLQFLFEYFSETQRNKGNFPGRFSGRQFSNSRSEMNVSTLELGDSALYLCASSPLITGMNTEAFFGQGTRLTVV.

This chain joins TRBV7-9 and TRBJ1-5, with TRBD1 identical over 8 bases. V lost 5 bases and J lost 2; bases outside the gene matches: 5. The germline CDR1 and CDR2 sequences are SEHNR and FQNEAQ (reference sequence). The CDR3 loop spans 15 amino acids. The CDR3, as DNA: TGTGCCAGCAGCATGGCGGGACAGGGCAATCAGCCCCAGCATTTT. Translating gives CASSMAGQGNQPQHF.

The J gene is TRBJ2-3, the V gene TRBV9; TRBD1 matches 9 bases. The germline CDR1 and CDR2 sequences are SGDLS and YYNGEE. V shed 3 bases, J shed 6 bases, and the junction held 8 bases outside the gene matches. The CDR3 is made up of 15 amino acids. The CDR3 protein is CASSGSTGGMDTQYF. As DNA, the CDR3 is TGTGCCAGCAGCGGCTCGACAGGGGGTATGGATACGCAGTATTTT.

V usage is TRBV7-9 and J usage is TRBJ2-1; D possibly corresponds to TRBD2 (5 bases). Germline V CDR1 and CDR2: SEHNR, FQNEAQ (reference sequence). The CDR3 extends over 15 amino acids. V lost 4 bases, J lost 3 bases, and 13 bases lay in between. CDR3 sequence: CASSSERPLYNEQFF. CDR3 in DNA: TGTGCCAGCAGCTCGGAGCGGCCCCTCTACAATGAGCAGTTCTTC.

This chain links TRBV28 with TRBJ1-2; D is uncertain. Trimming pared 3 bases from V and 0 bases from J, leaving 11 bases between. This CDR3 region has 15 residues. Germline lookup yields CDR1 MDHEN and CDR2 SYDVKM. The CDR3 region has the DNA TGTGCCAGCAGTTTCCTTCCGGTCCCTAACTATGGCTACACCTTC. Translation: CASSFLPVPNYGYTF.

This clone has a handful of counts. The chain is built from TRBV18 and TRBJ1-4, with TRBD1 identical over 11 bases. The junction had 5 bases not matched to a gene; V was cut back by 0 bases and J by 5 bases. The length of the CDR3 is 17 residues. Germline CDR1 is KGHSH and CDR2 is LQKENI. DNA of the CDR3: TGTGCCAGCTCACCACCGGGACAGGGGGTCCGGAATGAAAAACTGTTTTTT. It translates to CASSPPGQGVRNEKLFF.

This clone has more than one count but fewer than ten. CDR3 loop: CASSPGYGSTEAFF. The CDR3 coding sequence is TGTGCCAGCTCACCAGGGTACGGGAGCACTGAAGCTTTCTTT. The chain combines TRBV18 with TRBJ1-1; D is unclear. CDR1 and CDR2 (germline): KGHSH, LQKENI. Between the trimmed V and J ends, which lost 2 bases and 4 bases, there was a span of 11 bases. This CDR3 comprises 14 residues.

This chain connects TRBV6-1 to TRBJ2-3, with TRBD2 matching 8 bases. Germline CDR1 reads MNHNS; CDR2 reads SASEGT. This CDR3 has 15 residues. The J segment lost 1 base and the V segment lost 7 bases, leaving 7 bases of the junction unmatched. CDR3 residues: CASTRGGGRTDTQYF. The CDR3 DNA reads as TGTGCCAGCACCCGGGGGGGCGGCCGCACAGATACGCAGTATTTT.

V gene TRBV7-9 combines with J gene TRBJ1-2; no clear D. V lost 3 bases and J 2 bases, leaving 7 bases between the germline ends. Germline values: CDR1 SEHNR, CDR2 FQNEAQ (reference sequence). The CDR3 sequence is 13 residues long. The DNA of the CDR3 is TGTGCCAGCAGCTTGTGGGAGAACTATGGCTACACCTTC. Encoded protein: CASSLWENYGYTF. Using reference TRBV7-9 and TRBJ1-2 for the parts outside the CDR3, the full variable domain is DTGVSQNPRHKITKRGQNVTFRCDPISEHNRLYWYRQTLGQGPEFLTYFQNEAQLEKSRLLSDRFSAERPKGSFSTLEIQRTEQGDSAMYLCASSLWENYGYTFGSGTRLTVV.

The V gene is TRBV18, the J gene TRBJ2-7, with 10 bases identical to TRBD1. The length of the CDR3 is 16 residues. Per germline, CDR1 KGHSH and CDR2 LQKENI. Germline trimming cut 2 bases from V and 3 bases from J; bases unmatched to any gene: 7. The chain's CDR3 is CASSPGTGAGGYEQYF. The CDR3 DNA sequence: TGTGCCAGCTCACCAGGGACAGGGGCCGGTGGCTACGAGCAGTACTTC.

This clone showed up just a few times. The chain couples TRBV10-3 to TRBJ1-3; no firm D call. CDR1 is ENHRY, CDR2 SYGVKD, per germline. V was trimmed by 6 bases and J by 2 bases, leaving 8 bases between them. The CDR3 spans 13 residues. The CDR3 DNA reads as TGTGCCATCAGGGGAGGGCCTGGAAACACCATATATTTT. Translated, it gives CAIRGGPGNTIYF.

This clone was seen once. The chain carries TRBV11-3 and TRBJ2-7; the match to TRBD1 covers 8 bases. CDR1 SGHNT and CDR2 YENEEA come from the germline V gene. The CDR3 has 13 residues. Germline trimming cut 8 bases from V and 4 bases from J; bases unmatched to any gene: 7. In DNA form, the CDR3 reads TGTGCCAGCTCACGGACAGGGAGGTACGAGCAGTACTTC. Its translation: CASSRTGRYEQYF.

Note on this clone: Other DNA sequences in the same sample also yield this CDR3. The chain has TRBV18 and TRBJ1-5; 9 positions agree with TRBD1. The CDR3 is 15 amino acids. CDR1 and CDR2 (germline): KGHSH, LQKENI. Trimming removed 3 bases from V and 2 bases from J; junction bases left unmatched: 2. CDR3 DNA sequence: TGTGCCAGCTCACCGGACAGGGGCGGCAATCAGCCCCAGCATTTT. It yields the protein CASSPDRGGNQPQHF.

The genes are TRBV28 and TRBJ1-3; D ambiguous. The length of the CDR3 is 14 residues. V was clipped by 6 bases and J by 0 bases, with 9 bases between them. CDR1 is MDHEN and CDR2 is SYDVKM in the germline V gene. DNA of the CDR3: TGTGCCAGCAGGAGGGCAGACTCTGGAAACACCATATATTTT. It codes for CASRRADSGNTIYF.

This clone was counted only a few times. This chain links TRBV23-1 with TRBJ1-1, with TRBD1 matching 10 bases. TRBV23-1 is an ORF, with its function uncertain. The length of the CDR3 is 16 residues. V shed 8 bases, J shed 0 bases, and the junction held 9 bases outside the gene matches. The CDR3 DNA reads as TGCGCCAGCCCGGGACAGGGGCGTTTGATGAACACTGAAGCTTTCTTT. It yields the protein CASPGQGRLMNTEAFF.

This chain links TRBV30 with TRBJ2-7, with 8 bases matching TRBD1. CDR1 is GTSNPN, CDR2 SVGIG, per germline (reference sequence). The CDR3 runs to 14 residues. With 2 bases clipped from V and 3 bases from J, the junction kept 6 bases outside the gene matches. The chain's CDR3 is CAWSPRTGIYEQYF. CDR3 DNA: TGTGCCTGGAGTCCTCGGACAGGGATCTACGAGCAGTACTTC.

In its sample, this clone was seen a few times. The gene calls are TRBV19 and TRBJ1-5; the D is unclear. The CDR3 extends over 17 amino acids. CDR1 LNHDA and CDR2 SQIVND come from the germline V gene (reference sequence). Trimming took off 4 bases at V and 0 bases at J, with 16 bases between the two ends. The CDR3, as DNA: TGTGCCAGTAGTACGGCCCTTAGCGGGGATAGCAATCAGCCCCAGCATTTT. Translating it yields CASSTALSGDSNQPQHF.

In this sample, this clone turned up a few times. V gene TRBV19 combines with J gene TRBJ1-5; D perhaps matches TRBD1 (6 bases). The germline V and J ends were trimmed by 6 bases and 5 bases, with 14 bases remaining between them. CDR1 is LNHDA and CDR2 is SQIVND in the germline V gene (reference sequence). The CDR3 contains 14 residues. This CDR3 reads CASRHTGTYQPQHF. For the CDR3, the DNA is TGTGCCAGTAGGCATACAGGGACCTATCAGCCCCAGCATTTT.

The gene calls are TRBV7-9 and TRBJ1-2; TRBD1 might be the D (5 bases). Germline V gene sequence: CDR1 SEHNR, CDR2 FQNEAQ (reference sequence). V was cut by 7 bases and J by 4 bases, with 13 bases left in between. The CDR3 is made up of 13 amino acids. This CDR3 reads CASIPARAYGYTF. The CDR3 DNA follows: TGTGCCAGCATCCCCGCCAGGGCCTATGGCTACACCTTC.

This clone occurred once. The chain links TRBV5-1 to TRBJ2-3; D perhaps matches TRBD1 (5 bases). Deletions cut 0 bases from V and 0 bases from J, with 14 bases between. The germline gives CDR1 SGHRS, CDR2 YFSETQ. This CDR3 is 17 amino acids long. The chain's CDR3 is CASSLASRALSTDTQYF. In nucleotides, the CDR3 is TGCGCCAGCAGCTTGGCCTCCAGGGCATTGAGCACAGATACGCAGTATTTT.

The chain uses TRBV19 and TRBJ2-3, with TRBD2 identical over 8 bases. The CDR3 sequence is 16 residues long. Losses at the gene ends were 10 bases for V and 4 bases for J; bases not matched to a gene: 16. CDR1 and CDR2 (germline): LNHDA, SQIVND (reference sequence). The CDR3 spells CATRERAGAGADTQYF. The CDR3 coding sequence is TGTGCCACCCGAGAGAGAGCGGGGGCCGGGGCAGATACGCAGTATTTT. The full variable domain, with the rest looked up from reference TRBV19 and TRBJ2-3, is DGGITQSPKYLFRKEGQNVTLSCEQNLNHDAMYWYRQDPGQGLRLIYYSQIVNDFQKGDIAEGYSVSREKKESFPLTVTSAQKNPTAFYLCATRERAGAGADTQYFGPGTRLTVL.

Only one count was recorded for this clone. This chain links TRBV6-5 with TRBJ2-7, with a tentative D call TRBD2 (7 bases). V was clipped by 8 bases and J by 7 bases, with 15 bases between them. CDR3 size: 12 residues. Germline V gene lookup returns CDR1 MNHEY and CDR2 SVGAGI. DNA for the CDR3: TGTGCCAGCTCGACGGGGGGCAGTGAGCAGTACGTC. Its translation is CASSTGGSEQYV.